This T cell receptor (beta chain) is from a study of OX40 agonist ivuxolimab in advanced cancers. Germline lookup yields CDR1 SGDLS and CDR2 YYNGEE. The CDR3 has 15 residues. After removal of 4 bases from V and 6 bases from J, the junction contained 9 bases not matched to a gene. Sequencing was performed with immunoSEQ multiplex PCR; in TCRdb, only in-frame clones are kept and a portion is missing. The sample has around 80,000 clones; approximately 80% are singletons. This clone showed up just a few times. This chain links TRBV9 with TRBJ2-2, with 7 nucleotides matching TRBD2. The source was CD4+ or CD8+ T cells sorted from blood, collected in a trial of the OX40 agonist ivuxolimab. The origin of this receptor is an adult with an advanced solid tumor such as melanoma, head and neck, liver or kidney cancer. CDR3 sequence (DNA): TGTGCCAGCAGCATGGGACTAAGGTTTTCCGGGGAGCTGTTTTTT. Its translation: CASSMGLRFSGELFF.